The 8 T cell receptor beta chains listed next were all sequenced from one sample in a study of blood T cell repertoires in COVID-19. Repertoires were generated with immunoSEQ multiplex PCR, while TCRdb's copy carries only in-frame clones and drops some. The table shows under 75,000 clones, with roughly three quarters occurring only once. Sequenced sample: peripheral blood. These receptors originate from a woman in her fifties or sixties with acute or convalescent COVID-19.

The gene calls are TRBV6-4 and TRBJ2-2; 11 bases agree with TRBD2. J gave up 5 bases and V 9 bases, and 5 bases lay outside the gene matches. Germline V CDR1 and CDR2: MRHNA, SNTAGT. The CDR3 extends over 14 amino acids. As DNA, the CDR3 is TGTGCCAGTAGTCGACTAGCGGGAACCGGGGAGCTGTTTTTT. Protein product: CASSRLAGTGELFF.

This chain uses TRBV28 with TRBJ1-3, with a weak D call TRBD1 (5 bases). Trimming left V 9 bases short and J 0 bases short, with 12 bases between. Germline-derived CDR1 and CDR2 are MDHEN and SYDVKM. This CDR3 contains 14 residues. CDR3 nucleotide sequence: TGTGCCAGTGTAGACAGCCTCTCTGGAAACACCATATATTTT. Its protein product is CASVDSLSGNTIYF.

This clone was counted ten times or more. The rearrangement joins TRBV7-9 to TRBJ1-4; 10 bases match TRBD1. Germline V CDR1 and CDR2: SEHNR, FQNEAQ (reference sequence). The CDR3 has 17 amino acids. Trimming removed 3 bases from V and 8 bases from J; junction bases left unmatched: 12. CDR3 sequence reads: CASSFSGPGTGEEKLFF. CDR3 in DNA: TGTGCCAGCAGCTTTAGTGGACCCGGGACAGGGGAAGAAAAACTGTTTTTT.

This chain joins TRBV6-2 or TRBV6-3 and TRBJ2-2; 10 nucleotides line up with TRBD2. Germline-derived CDR1 and CDR2 are MNHEY and SVGEGT. This CDR3 is 18 amino acids long. V was pared by 6 bases and J by 6 bases, with 16 bases of the junction left unmatched. Here the CDR3 DNA reads TGTGCCAGCAGCTGGCTAGCGGGGGCGCCCCTCGTATCCGGGGAGCTGTTTTTT. Its translation: CASSWLAGAPLVSGELFF.

The chain recombines TRBV7-9 with TRBJ1-2, with 7 bases that match TRBD1. V shed 6 bases and J 8 bases; nucleotides not matched to a gene: 6. Germline V CDR1 and CDR2: SEHNR, FQNEAQ (reference sequence). The CDR3 runs to 12 residues. CDR3 coding DNA: TGTGCCAGCAGTCCGGACAGGCGCGGCTACACCTTC. It encodes CASSPDRRGYTF.

The chain employs TRBV19 and TRBJ2-7, with no clear D. Germline V gene data show CDR1 as LNHDA and CDR2 as SQIVND (reference sequence). This CDR3 is 12 amino acids long. V lost 7 bases to trimming and J lost 0 bases, with 7 bases between them. Here the CDR3 reads CASTHLSYEQYF. The CDR3 bases are TGTGCCAGTACACACCTCTCCTACGAGCAGTACTTC.

The chain has TRBV18 and TRBJ2-3, with D possibly being TRBD2 (6 bases). CDR1 and CDR2 (germline): KGHSH, LQKENI. The CDR3 is 15 amino acids. V lost 1 base and J 0 bases, leaving 8 bases between the germline ends. CDR3 protein: CASSPRGVSTDTQYF. Here the CDR3 DNA reads TGTGCCAGCTCACCACGGGGGGTTAGCACAGATACGCAGTATTTT.

The sample holds a few counts of this clone. Germline is not matched at one junction end, which may reflect a read error. The chain joins TRBV19 to TRBJ2-7, with 8 bases that match TRBD1. Germline V gene sequence: CDR1 LNHDA, CDR2 SQIVND (reference sequence). This CDR3 contains 12 residues. CDR3 amino acids: CASSFPGGELGF. The CDR3 DNA sequence: TGTGCCAGTAGTTTCCCAGGGGGCGAATTGGGCTTC.